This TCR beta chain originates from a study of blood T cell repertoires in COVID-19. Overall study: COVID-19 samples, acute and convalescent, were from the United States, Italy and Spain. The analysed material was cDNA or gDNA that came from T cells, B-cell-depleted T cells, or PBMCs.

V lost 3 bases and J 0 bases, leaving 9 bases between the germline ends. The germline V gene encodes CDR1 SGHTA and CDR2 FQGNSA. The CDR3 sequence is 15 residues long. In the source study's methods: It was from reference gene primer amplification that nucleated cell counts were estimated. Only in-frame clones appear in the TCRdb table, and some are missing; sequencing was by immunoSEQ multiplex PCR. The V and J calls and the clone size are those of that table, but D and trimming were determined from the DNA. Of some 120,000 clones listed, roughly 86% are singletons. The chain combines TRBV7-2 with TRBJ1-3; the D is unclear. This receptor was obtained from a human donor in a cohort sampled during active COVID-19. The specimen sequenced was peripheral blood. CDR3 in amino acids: CASSFGVGSGNTIYF. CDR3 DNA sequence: TGTGCCAGCAGCTTCGGGGTGGGCTCTGGAAACACCATATATTTT.